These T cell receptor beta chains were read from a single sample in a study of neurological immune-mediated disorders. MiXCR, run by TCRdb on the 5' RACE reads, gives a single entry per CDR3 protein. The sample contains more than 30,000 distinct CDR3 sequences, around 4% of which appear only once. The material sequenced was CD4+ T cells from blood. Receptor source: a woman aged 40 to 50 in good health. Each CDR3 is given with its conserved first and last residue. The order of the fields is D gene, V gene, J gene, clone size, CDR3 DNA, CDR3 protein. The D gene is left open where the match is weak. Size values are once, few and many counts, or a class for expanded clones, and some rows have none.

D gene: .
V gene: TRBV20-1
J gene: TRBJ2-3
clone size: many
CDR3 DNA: TGCAGTGCTAGAGATGGACGGGGGCCCACAGATACGCAGTATTTT
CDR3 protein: CSARDGRGPTDTQYF

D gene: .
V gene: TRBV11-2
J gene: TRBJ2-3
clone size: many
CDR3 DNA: TGTGCCAGCAGCCACACAGATACGCAGTATTTT
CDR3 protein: CASSHTDTQYF

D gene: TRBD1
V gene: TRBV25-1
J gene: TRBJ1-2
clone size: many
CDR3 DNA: TGTGCCAGCCGAGGACAGGGCTACTATGGCTACACCTTC
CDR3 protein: CASRGQGYYGYTF

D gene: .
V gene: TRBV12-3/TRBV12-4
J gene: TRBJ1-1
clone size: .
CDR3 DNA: TGTGCCAGCAGTCTAGGGGGGATGAACACTGAAGCTTTCTTT
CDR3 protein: CASSLGGMNTEAFF

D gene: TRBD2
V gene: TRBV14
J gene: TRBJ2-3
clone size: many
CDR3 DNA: TGTGCCAGCAGCCAAGGAAGGACTAGCGGAACAGATACGCAGTATTTT
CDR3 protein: CASSQGRTSGTDTQYF

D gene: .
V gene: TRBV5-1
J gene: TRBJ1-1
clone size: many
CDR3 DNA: TGCGCCAGCAGCTTGGTTCCGGGGCTGGGCACTGAAGCTTTCTTT
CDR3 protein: CASSLVPGLGTEAFF

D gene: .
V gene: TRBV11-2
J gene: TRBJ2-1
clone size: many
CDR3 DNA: TGTGCCAGCAGCTTGATTGTACTCTCCTACAATGAGCAGTTCTTC
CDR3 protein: CASSLIVLSYNEQFF

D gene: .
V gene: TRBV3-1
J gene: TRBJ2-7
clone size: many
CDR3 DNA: TGTGCCAGCAGCCAATTGAGCGGAAACGAGCAGTACTTC
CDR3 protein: CASSQLSGNEQYF

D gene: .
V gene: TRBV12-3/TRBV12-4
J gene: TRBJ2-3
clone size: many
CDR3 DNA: TGTGCCAGCAGTACCCAAGACTGGGCAGATACGCAGTATTTT
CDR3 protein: CASSTQDWADTQYF

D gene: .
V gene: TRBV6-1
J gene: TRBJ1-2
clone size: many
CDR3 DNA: TGTGCCAGCACTCAGAGGGCGGGCCACTATGGCTACACCTTC
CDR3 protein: CASTQRAGHYGYTF

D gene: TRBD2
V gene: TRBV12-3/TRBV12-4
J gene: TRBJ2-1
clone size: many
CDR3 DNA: TGTGCCAGCAGTTTAGCGGCTAGCGGGAGTAGTCGGATCAATGAGCAGTTCTTC
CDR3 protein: CASSLAASGSSRINEQFF

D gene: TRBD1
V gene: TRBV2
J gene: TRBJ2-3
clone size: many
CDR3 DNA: TGTGCCAGCAAGGTGACAGGGGCAGAAGATACGCAGTATTTT
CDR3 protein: CASKVTGAEDTQYF

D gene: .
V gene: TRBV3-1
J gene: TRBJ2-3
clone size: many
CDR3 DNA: TGTGCCAGCAGCCAAGATCGAGGGGGAGCAGGGATAGATACGCAGTATTTT
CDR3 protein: CASSQDRGGAGIDTQYF

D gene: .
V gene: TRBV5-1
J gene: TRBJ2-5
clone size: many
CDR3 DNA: TGCGCCAGCAGCTTGCAGTTAGGAGGCCAAGAGACCCAGTACTTC
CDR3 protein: CASSLQLGGQETQYF

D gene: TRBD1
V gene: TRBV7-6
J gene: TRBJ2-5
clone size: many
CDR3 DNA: TGTGCCAGCAGCCCTCGACAGGGGGGGAAAGAGACCCAGTACTTC
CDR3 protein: CASSPRQGGKETQYF

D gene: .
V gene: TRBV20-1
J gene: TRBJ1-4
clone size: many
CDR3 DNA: TGCAGTGCTAGAACCCGGACAGCCGGCGAGGGTGGACTGTTTTTT
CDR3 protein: CSARTRTAGEGGLFF

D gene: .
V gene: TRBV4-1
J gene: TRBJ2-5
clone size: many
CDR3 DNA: TGCGCCAGCAGCCAAGAGGTGGGGACCCAGTACTTC
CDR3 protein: CASSQEVGTQYF

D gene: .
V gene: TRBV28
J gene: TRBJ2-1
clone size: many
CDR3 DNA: TGTGCCACGGCATGGGCAGGGCGGCATGAGCAGTTCTTC
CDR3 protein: CATAWAGRHEQFF